Listed here is a single TCR beta chain. Germline V CDR1 and CDR2: MDHEN, SYDVKM. Losses at the gene ends were 8 bases for V and 4 bases for J; bases not matched to a gene: 3. The CDR3 has 13 residues. This sample is drawn from a study of blood T cell repertoires in COVID-19. TCRdb's table, derived via immunoSEQ multiplex PCR, lists solely in-frame clones and lacks some. The data contain roughly 75,000 clones, approximately 85% of them singletons. The sequence derives from a man aged 50 or older with COVID-19, enrolled during active disease. This rearrangement joins TRBV28 to TRBJ1-5; TRBD1 aligns across 9 bases. The sequencing input was peripheral blood. CDR3 amino acids: CASGDRANQPQHF. CDR3 in DNA: TGTGCCAGCGGGGACAGGGCTAATCAGCCCCAGCATTTT. The full variable domain, in which reference TRBV28 and TRBJ1-5 provide the parts outside the CDR3, is DVKVTQSSRYLVKRTGEKVFLECVQDMDHENMFWYRQDPGLGLRLIYFSYDVKMKEKGDIPEGYSVSREKKERFSLILESASTNQTSMYLCASGDRANQPQHFGDGTRLSIL.